This TCR beta chain was sequenced in a study of T and B cells in COVID-19 patients. The CDR3 is 16 residues long. CDR1 and CDR2 (germline): SGHNT, YYREEE (reference sequence). V shed 0 bases and J shed 2 bases, with 9 bases lying between them. From blood, about 240-550 ng of genomic DNA served as TRB template. This clonotype is medium-sized in the sample. BIOMED2 TRB-A/B primer pools were used in multiplex TRB PCR. TCRdb reanalysed the multiplex PCR reads using MiXCR and keeps one entry per CDR3 protein. The table has fewer than 1,200 distinct CDR3 sequences, over 15% seen once; the top ten hold 40%. This TCR came from a human donor with active COVID-19. The rearrangement uses TRBV5-4 and TRBJ1-6, with a tentative D call TRBD1 (5 bases). The sequencing sample was made of blood. As DNA, the CDR3 is TGTGCCAGCAGCTTGGGGACAAGGACCTATAATTCACCCCTCCACTTT. This translates into CASSLGTRTYNSPLHF.